The 21 T cell receptor beta chains presented below share a single source sample, sequenced in a study of cytomegalovirus exposure and HLA in healthy donors. Some clones are missing from TCRdb's copy, which holds only in-frame ones; the method was immunoSEQ multiplex PCR. Of about 110,000 clones listed, around nine tenths are singletons. The sequencing input was PBMCs. These receptors all come from a woman in her twenties or thirties in good health and CMV-seropositive.

J is TRBJ2-1 and V is TRBV28, with D perhaps matching TRBD2 (5 bases). The germline V and J ends were trimmed by 6 bases and 9 bases, with 18 bases remaining between them. The CDR3 consists of 14 residues. Germline values: CDR1 MDHEN, CDR2 SYDVKM. The CDR3 bases are TGTGCCAGCAGCGCCCCGTGGGGAGTGGGTGAGCAGTTCTTC. Amino acids: CASSAPWGVGEQFF.

This chain uses TRBV5-1 with TRBJ2-5, with a possible D match to TRBD2 (6 bases). The CDR3 runs 14 residues. Trimming cost V 2 bases and J 5 bases, with 13 bases left between them. Germline V gene sequence: CDR1 SGHRS, CDR2 YFSETQ. The CDR3 DNA reads TGCGCCAGCAGCTTCGGGGAGGCTCGGGAGACCCAGTACTTC. It encodes CASSFGEARETQYF.

The chain links TRBV7-9 to TRBJ2-3, with 9 bases lining up with TRBD2. Looked up from germline, CDR1 is SEHNR and CDR2 is FQNEAQ (reference sequence). The ends lost 2 bases at V and 2 bases at J; junction bases unmatched: 11. This CDR3 comprises 18 residues. The CDR3 DNA follows: TGTGCCAGCAGCTTAACCTCAGGGCTAGCGGGACCCACAGATACGCAGTATTTT. Its protein product is CASSLTSGLAGPTDTQYF.

This chain links TRBV7-2 with TRBJ2-2, with 7 bases aligning to TRBD1. The CDR3 runs 16 residues. Germline V lookup: CDR1 SGHTA, CDR2 FQGNSA. V lost 5 bases, J lost 4 bases, and 10 bases stayed unmatched. The CDR3 coding sequence is TGTGCCAGCAGCCTACTGACAGGGCGAGGCACCGGGGAGCTGTTTTTT. Its translation is CASSLLTGRGTGELFF.

This rearrangement joins TRBV5-4 to TRBJ1-2; D not resolved. Trimming removed 4 bases from V and 4 bases from J, with 17 bases in between. This CDR3 is built from 15 residues. The germline gives CDR1 SGHNT, CDR2 YYREEE (reference sequence). The CDR3 here is CASSPAGFKSYGYTF. DNA of the CDR3: TGTGCCAGCAGCCCGGCGGGATTTAAGTCCTATGGCTACACCTTC. Variable domain in full (rest from reference TRBV5-4 and TRBJ1-2): ETGVTQSPTHLIKTRGQQVTLRCSSQSGHNTVSWYQQALGQGPQFIFQYYREEENGRGNFPPRFSGLQFPNYSSELNVNALELDDSALYLCASSPAGFKSYGYTFGSGTRLTVV.

This chain uses TRBV5-6 with TRBJ2-1; D is perhaps TRBD2 (5 bases). The V and J ends lost 0 bases and 0 bases respectively, with 7 bases between them. Germline lookup yields CDR1 SGHDT and CDR2 YYEEEE. The length of the CDR3 is 15 residues. The CDR3 region has the DNA TGTGCCAGCAGCTTGGGGCGGGCCTCCTACAATGAGCAGTTCTTC. Amino acids: CASSLGRASYNEQFF.

This chain connects TRBV27 to TRBJ2-1, with D tentatively TRBD2 (5 bases). CDR1 MNHEY and CDR2 SMNVEV come from the germline V gene (reference sequence). The V gene lost 3 bases and the J gene lost 5 bases, with 26 bases spanning the gap. This CDR3 region has 19 residues. CDR3 in DNA: TGTGCCAGCAGTTTCACTTCTGCACCGGGAAAACCCAATCACAATGAGCAGTTCTTC. Protein: CASSFTSAPGKPNHNEQFF.

The chain carries TRBV7-6 and TRBJ2-2; 15 bases are a match to TRBD2. V lost 3 bases, J lost 0 bases, and 5 bases stayed unmatched. CDR3 length: 19 residues. CDR1 and CDR2 (germline): SGHVS, FNYEAQ. The CDR3 bases are TGTGCCAGCAGCTTTCGGGGACTAGCGGGGGGCTCGAACACCGGGGAGCTGTTTTTT. Protein sequence: CASSFRGLAGGSNTGELFF.

The genes are TRBV4-1 and TRBJ2-1; 13 positions agree with TRBD2. Germline assignment: CDR1 MGHRA and CDR2 YSYEKL. Trimming cost V 1 base and J 13 bases; bases outside gene matches: 16. The CDR3 contains 18 residues. The CDR3 reads CASSQVKGDLGTSGTQFF. The CDR3 coding sequence is TGCGCCAGCAGCCAAGTGAAAGGGGACTTAGGGACTAGCGGGACACAGTTCTTC.

CDR3 loop: CASSTGTGGSVGEQYF. The CDR3 nucleotides read TGTGCCAGCAGTACCGGGACAGGGGGCTCCGTGGGAGAGCAGTACTTC. V usage is TRBV5-6 and J usage is TRBJ2-7; 12 positions agree with TRBD1. Germline CDR1 SGHDT, CDR2 YYEEEE. The V gene end was trimmed by 5 bases and the J gene end by 7 bases; junction bases not matched to a gene: 13. The CDR3 length is 16 residues.

The chain links TRBV4-3 to TRBJ1-4; a weak D match, TRBD1 (5 bases). The CDR3 is 15 amino acids. V lost 0 bases to trimming and J lost 8 bases, with 13 bases between them. CDR1 is LGHNA and CDR2 is YSLEER in the germline V gene. CDR3: CASSQEPGVGEKLFF. The CDR3 DNA reads as TGCGCCAGCAGCCAAGAACCGGGGGTAGGGGAAAAACTGTTTTTT.

V and J are TRBV7-9 and TRBJ1-1, with TRBD1 identical over 7 bases. The CDR3 is made up of 15 amino acids. Germline assignment: CDR1 SEHNR and CDR2 FQNEAQ (reference sequence). V shed 5 bases, J shed 1 base, and the junction held 7 bases outside the gene matches. CDR3 DNA: TGTGCCAGCAGCGACACCCGACAGGGGAACACTGAAGCTTTCTTT. Protein product: CASSDTRQGNTEAFF.

The genes are TRBV19 and TRBJ2-7; D not certain. The CDR3 runs 13 residues. In germline, CDR1 is LNHDA, CDR2 SQIVND (reference sequence). V lost 4 bases and J lost 2, with 9 bases in between. CDR3 sequence: CASSSRATYEQYF. The CDR3 DNA reads TGTGCCAGTAGTAGTCGTGCTACCTACGAGCAGTACTTC. Full variable domain (outside the CDR3, taken from reference TRBV19 and TRBJ2-7): DGGITQSPKYLFRKEGQNVTLSCEQNLNHDAMYWYRQDPGQGLRLIYYSQIVNDFQKGDIAEGYSVSREKKESFPLTVTSAQKNPTAFYLCASSSRATYEQYFGPGTRLTVT.

This clone was found once. V usage is TRBV29-1 and J usage is TRBJ1-1, with TRBD1 matching over 8 bases. After removal of 5 bases from V and 5 bases from J, the junction contained 7 bases not matched to a gene. The CDR3 contains 13 residues. Germline V gives CDR1 SQVTM, CDR2 ANQGSEA. In nucleotides, the CDR3 is TGCAGCGTTTATACAGGGGGAAGAACTGAAGCTTTCTTT. Amino acids: CSVYTGGRTEAFF.

The V and J genes are TRBV7-9 and TRBJ2-4, with 8 bases fitting TRBD1. V lost 5 bases and J lost 3; bases outside the gene matches: 3. CDR1 and CDR2 from the germline V gene are SEHNR and FQNEAQ (reference sequence). The CDR3 extends over 14 amino acids. The CDR3: CASSTDRGKNIQYF. DNA of the CDR3: TGTGCCAGCAGCACCGACAGGGGCAAAAACATTCAGTACTTC.

This chain uses TRBV13 with TRBJ2-1; D is undetermined. This CDR3 region has 11 residues. V was cut by 3 bases and J by 9 bases, with 6 bases left in between. CDR1 and CDR2 (germline): PRHDT, FYEKMQ (reference sequence). In nucleotides, the CDR3 is TGTGCCAGCAGCTTCGGTGTTGAGCAGTTCTTC. This translates into CASSFGVEQFF.

The rearrangement links TRBV4-3 to TRBJ2-3; the D is unclear. This CDR3 contains 15 residues. Trimming shortened V by 5 bases and J by 2 bases, and 14 bases separated the two germline ends. Per the germline V gene, CDR1 is LGHNA and CDR2 is YSLEER. Here the CDR3 reads CASSRTTEPTDTQYF. CDR3 nucleotide sequence: TGCGCCAGCAGCAGAACTACCGAGCCCACAGATACGCAGTATTTT.

The chain joins TRBV4-1 to TRBJ1-1, with 9 bases aligning to TRBD1. The CDR3 extends over 15 amino acids. V shed 3 bases, J shed 1 base, and the junction held 3 bases outside the gene matches. The germline V gene encodes CDR1 MGHRA and CDR2 YSYEKL. CDR3 DNA sequence: TGCGCCAGCAGCCATGCGGACAGGGGGAACACTGAAGCTTTCTTT. Amino acid sequence: CASSHADRGNTEAFF.

The genes are TRBV18 and TRBJ2-4; D perhaps matches TRBD2 (6 bases). Germline CDR1 KGHSH, CDR2 LQKENI. The CDR3 consists of 14 residues. Between the trimmed V and J ends, which lost 1 base and 8 bases, there was a span of 12 bases. DNA for the CDR3: TGTGCCAGCTCACCACTCGGGAGTGGAGACATTCAGTACTTC. Its translation: CASSPLGSGDIQYF.

The V and J genes are TRBV5-4 and TRBJ2-3; D call uncertain. Per germline, CDR1 SGHNT and CDR2 YYREEE (reference sequence). The CDR3 is 13 amino acids. Trimming cost V 7 bases and J 2 bases, with 11 bases left between them. Written as DNA, the CDR3 is TGTGCCAGCCGCCGAGCACTCACAGATACGCAGTATTTT. Its protein product is CASRRALTDTQYF.

The sample holds a few counts of this clone. DNA of the CDR3: TGTGCCAGCTCACCGGGCAGGGACACTGAAGCTTTCTTT. This sequence encodes CASSPGRDTEAFF. The chain links TRBV18 to TRBJ1-1; a possible D gene is TRBD1 (5 bases). CDR3 size: 13 residues. Per germline, CDR1 KGHSH and CDR2 LQKENI. Trimming left V 3 bases short and J 3 bases short, with 8 bases between.